The source of this TCR beta chain is a study of T cells in Graves' hyperthyroidism and ophthalmopathy. In making diagnoses, clinical symptoms, serum thyroxine and TRAb, thyroid ultrasound and orbital computed tomography were all used. First hyperthyroidism diagnosis is when the blood sample was obtained, before any ophthalmopathy symptoms. Per germline, CDR1 MNHNS and CDR2 SASEGT. The length of the CDR3 is 15 residues. Between the trimmed V and J ends, which lost 6 bases and 2 bases, there was a span of 16 bases. Amplification yielded TCR beta CDR3 regions, with RNA transcripts as the source. The HTBI primer set served for first-round RT-PCR of the TCR CDR3. TCRdb reprocessed the multiplex PCR reads with MiXCR, giving one entry per CDR3 protein. The sample records around 260,000 distinct CDR3 sequences, around 25% being singletons.

The receptor's source is a man aged 40-55 years with Graves' hyperthyroidism that later progressed to Graves' ophthalmopathy. The chain has TRBV6-1 and TRBJ1-1; D may be TRBD1 (6 bases). The sequencing sample was made of blood. CDR3 protein: CASSLTRDKNTEAFF. The CDR3 DNA reads TGTGCCAGCAGCTTGACCCGGGACAAAAACACTGAAGCTTTCTTT.